This T cell receptor beta chain was sequenced for a study of cytomegalovirus exposure and HLA in healthy donors. It was with 60 Vbeta and 13 Jbeta primers that the PCR ran. Profiling relied on immunoSEQ multiplex PCR, and the TCRdb table lists in-frame clones only, not all of them. The table shows about 170,000 clones, with roughly 84% occurring only once. About this clone itself: What it recognizes is unknown.

Regarding the study as a whole: TRBV6-2, TRBV6-3 and other indistinguishable V segments were excluded.

Trimming took off 0 bases at V and 4 bases at J, with 9 bases between the two ends. The CDR3 loop spans 14 amino acids. Germline V gives CDR1 ENHRY, CDR2 SYGVKD. The J gene is TRBJ1-2, the V gene TRBV10-3; D gene ambiguous. This sequence was found in a man between 18 and 35 years old in good health and CMV-seropositive. The sequenced material came from PBMCs. The CDR3 nucleotides read TGTGCCATCAGTGAGTCCCCAGGACTCTATGGCTACACCTTC. Translating it yields CAISESPGLYGYTF.